The clone carrying this T cell receptor (beta chain) was seen once. What it recognizes is unknown. The sample comes from a study of shared clonotypes between healthy human individuals. About the study: The plates for each donor numbered three CD4 naive, three CD4 memory, two CD8 naive and one CD8 memory. General study findings and limits: Owing to a small donor count, the genetic and exposure-history diversity represented was limited. Unshared clonotypes carried lower generation probabilities than those common to all four donors. Memory subsets had estimated richness that was generally smaller than that of naive subsets.

This CDR3 spans 20 amino acids. The V and J ends lost 0 bases and 3 bases, in that order; junction bases with no gene match: 10. Germline V gene sequence: CDR1 SGHAT, CDR2 FQNNGV. The protocol was immunoSEQ multiplex PCR, while the TCRdb copy is restricted to in-frame clones and leaves out a portion. The table shows about 2 million clones, with about 95% occurring only once. In the naive CD8 group, cells lacked CD45RO and were positively selected for CCR7, so terminally differentiated effector memory CD45RA+ cells were left out. This sequence originates from a man between 18 and 29 years old in good health. Sequenced material: naive CD8+ T cells sorted from blood. This rearrangement joins TRBV11-2 to TRBJ2-4, with TRBD2 matching 14 bases. CDR3 in amino acids: CASSLDPPGLAGEGKNIQYF. The CDR3 bases are TGTGCCAGCAGCTTAGACCCTCCGGGACTAGCGGGAGAGGGCAAAAACATTCAGTACTTC.